The rows below give T cell receptor beta chains drawn from one sample of a study of cytomegalovirus exposure and HLA in healthy donors. Repertoires were generated with immunoSEQ multiplex PCR, while TCRdb's copy carries only in-frame clones and drops some. The sample shows fewer than 200,000 clones, 60% to 85% of them seen only once. Sequenced material: PBMCs. These TCRs come from a woman in her forties or fifties in good health and CMV-seropositive. Each CDR3 is given with its conserved first and last residue. Each record gives: clone size, V gene, J gene, D gene, CDR3 protein, CDR3 DNA. D genes are given only for firm matches. The listing skips clone size in some rows; elsewhere it reads once, few, many or a size class.

>NA|TRBV13|TRBJ2-3|NA
CASSWQGTDTQYF
TGTGCCAGCAGCTGGCAGGGAACAGATACGCAGTATTTT
>few|TRBV6-6|TRBJ2-5|NA
CASSYTTVRETQYF
TGTGCCAGCAGTTACACGACAGTCAGGGAGACCCAGTACTTC
>NA|TRBV25-1|TRBJ1-5|NA
CASIRGYSNQPQHF
TGTGCCAGCATAAGGGGATATAGCAATCAGCCCCAGCATTTT
>NA|TRBV23-1|TRBJ1-6|TRBD1
CASSRNFLRDRALRHYNSPLHF
TGCGCCAGCAGTCGTAACTTCCTCCGGGACAGGGCTCTGCGCCACTATAATTCACCCCTCCACTTT
>NA|TRBV9|TRBJ1-2|TRBD1
CASSSRDRPNYGYTF
TGTGCCAGCAGCTCCCGGGACAGGCCTAACTATGGCTACACCTTC
>NA|TRBV19|TRBJ1-4|TRBD1
CASQRGTGFEKLFF
TGTGCCAGTCAGAGAGGGACAGGGTTCGAAAAACTGTTTTTT
>NA|TRBV5-1|TRBJ2-7|TRBD1
CASSRSGTGGHEQYF
TGCGCCAGCAGCAGATCCGGGACAGGGGGCCACGAGCAGTACTTC
>NA|TRBV5-4|TRBJ2-5|TRBD1
CASSLDRGQETQYF
TGTGCCAGCAGCCTGGACAGGGGACAAGAGACCCAGTACTTC
>NA|TRBV7-9|TRBJ2-7|NA
CASSAGVDVQYF
TGTGCCAGCAGCGCCGGGGTGGACGTGCAGTACTTC
>NA|TRBV27|TRBJ1-5|NA
CASSRTRTTNQPQHF
TGTGCCAGCAGCCGCACAAGGACTACCAATCAGCCCCAGCATTTT
>once|TRBV2|TRBJ1-1|TRBD1
CASSEESTGLFF
TGTGCCAGCAGTGAAGAATCGACAGGGCTTTTCTTT
>NA|TRBV5-4|TRBJ1-3|NA
CASSVSGARGNTIYF
TGTGCCAGCAGCGTGTCGGGAGCGAGAGGAAACACCATATATTTT
>NA|TRBV2|TRBJ1-1|TRBD1
CASNTDRGRTEAFF
TGTGCCAGCAATACGGACAGGGGGCGGACTGAAGCTTTCTTT
>NA|TRBV5-1|TRBJ1-1|TRBD1
CAIITQPGQELSEAFF
TGCGCCATCATCACGCAACCGGGACAGGAGTTATCTGAAGCTTTCTTT
>NA|TRBV18|TRBJ2-7|TRBD1
CASSLGQAEVEQYF
TGTGCCAGCTCACTGGGACAGGCAGAGGTCGAGCAGTACTTC
>NA|TRBV7-9|TRBJ1-1|NA
CASSSQGGRTEAFF
TGTGCCAGCAGCTCACAGGGCGGAAGGACTGAAGCTTTCTTT
>NA|TRBV6-1|TRBJ1-3|TRBD1
CASSAYGTGSGNTIYF
TGTGCCAGCAGTGCCTACGGGACAGGCTCTGGAAACACCATATATTTT
>NA|TRBV19|TRBJ1-5|TRBD1
CASSIGQGASNQPQHF
TGTGCCAGTAGTATAGGACAGGGGGCGAGCAATCAGCCCCAGCATTTT
>NA|TRBV18|TRBJ1-2|TRBD1
CASSTAGGYGYTF
TGTGCCAGCTCGACCGCAGGGGGCTATGGCTACACCTTC
>NA|TRBV18|TRBJ1-4|TRBD1
CASSRDRVTNEKLFF
TGTGCCAGCTCACGCGACAGGGTAACTAATGAAAAACTGTTTTTT
>NA|TRBV6-1|TRBJ1-1|NA
CASSEAQSFGTEAFF
TGTGCCAGCAGTGAAGCGCAGTCATTTGGCACTGAAGCTTTCTTT
>NA|TRBV6-5|TRBJ2-1|NA
CASSRGNEQFF
TGTGCCAGCAGCAGGGGCAATGAGCAGTTCTTC
>NA|TRBV5-6|TRBJ1-1|NA
CASSLDRVNTEAFF
TGTGCCAGCAGCTTGGACAGGGTGAACACTGAAGCTTTCTTT
>NA|TRBV30|TRBJ1-1|NA
CAWSRDLDTEAFF
TGTGCCTGGAGTAGAGATTTGGACACTGAAGCTTTCTTT
>NA|TRBV11-1|TRBJ2-1|TRBD1
CASSQGQARDVFF
TGTGCCAGCAGCCAAGGACAGGCCCGGGACGTGTTCTTC
>NA|TRBV5-6|TRBJ2-1|NA
CASSFEVVELYNEQFF
TGTGCCAGCAGCTTTGAAGTCGTAGAGCTCTACAATGAGCAGTTCTTC
>NA|TRBV9|TRBJ2-2|TRBD1
CASSGQAITGELFF
TGTGCCAGCAGTGGACAGGCGATCACCGGGGAGCTGTTTTTT
>NA|TRBV14|TRBJ2-1|TRBD2
CASSPEAQRGARNEQFF
TGTGCCAGCAGCCCGGAGGCCCAGCGGGGGGCCAGGAATGAGCAGTTCTTC
>NA|TRBV5-4|TRBJ1-2|NA
CASSEGDYGYTF
TGTGCCAGCAGCGAGGGAGACTATGGCTACACCTTC
>few|TRBV5-1|TRBJ1-1|NA
CASKPLSGPTEAFF
TGCGCCAGCAAACCTCTTTCGGGTCCCACGGAGGCTTTCTTT
>few|TRBV19|TRBJ1-2|NA
CASSLSSGYYGYTF
TGTGCCAGTAGTCTATCATCGGGATACTATGGCTACACCTTC
>NA|TRBV7-9|TRBJ1-1|NA
CASSQGSSTTEAFF
TGTGCCAGCAGCCAGGGGTCAAGCACCACTGAAGCTTTCTTT
>NA|TRBV27|TRBJ2-2|NA
CASRNRVNTGELFF
TGTGCCAGCAGAAACCGGGTAAACACCGGGGAGCTGTTTTTT
>NA|TRBV7-9|TRBJ2-6|NA
CASSLYGESGANVLTF
TGTGCCAGCAGCTTATACGGGGAATCTGGGGCCAACGTCCTGACTTTC
>few|TRBV4-2|TRBJ2-3|TRBD2
CASSLLSSAGGADTQYF
TGTGCCAGCAGCCTTCTCAGCTCAGCGGGGGGAGCAGATACGCAGTATTTT
>NA|TRBV7-9|TRBJ1-1|TRBD1
CASSLGQGVFANTEAFF
TGTGCCAGCAGCTTAGGGCAGGGGGTTTTTGCGAACACTGAAGCTTTCTTT
>NA|TRBV5-1|TRBJ1-1|NA
CASSSRSVNTEAFF
TGCGCCAGCAGCTCCAGGTCGGTGAACACTGAAGCTTTCTTT
>NA|TRBV10-3|TRBJ1-1|NA
CATLPTPGTEAFF
TGTGCCACTCTTCCCACCCCGGGCACTGAAGCTTTCTTT
>many|TRBV5-4|TRBJ1-3|NA
CASSFQGYGNTIYF
TGTGCCAGCAGCTTTCAGGGATATGGAAACACCATATATTTT
>NA|TRBV29-1|TRBJ2-3|NA
CSVEDYTYRETLLTDTQYF
TGCAGCGTTGAAGATTATACCTACAGGGAAACTCTACTAACAGATACGCAGTATTTT
>NA|TRBV5-1|TRBJ2-7|TRBD1
CASSGTGSGYGEQYF
TGCGCCAGCAGCGGGACAGGGTCTGGTTACGGCGAGCAGTACTTC
>NA|TRBV29-1|TRBJ1-1|TRBD1
CSVADRGLTEAFF
TGCAGCGTTGCAGACAGGGGTTTGACTGAAGCTTTCTTT